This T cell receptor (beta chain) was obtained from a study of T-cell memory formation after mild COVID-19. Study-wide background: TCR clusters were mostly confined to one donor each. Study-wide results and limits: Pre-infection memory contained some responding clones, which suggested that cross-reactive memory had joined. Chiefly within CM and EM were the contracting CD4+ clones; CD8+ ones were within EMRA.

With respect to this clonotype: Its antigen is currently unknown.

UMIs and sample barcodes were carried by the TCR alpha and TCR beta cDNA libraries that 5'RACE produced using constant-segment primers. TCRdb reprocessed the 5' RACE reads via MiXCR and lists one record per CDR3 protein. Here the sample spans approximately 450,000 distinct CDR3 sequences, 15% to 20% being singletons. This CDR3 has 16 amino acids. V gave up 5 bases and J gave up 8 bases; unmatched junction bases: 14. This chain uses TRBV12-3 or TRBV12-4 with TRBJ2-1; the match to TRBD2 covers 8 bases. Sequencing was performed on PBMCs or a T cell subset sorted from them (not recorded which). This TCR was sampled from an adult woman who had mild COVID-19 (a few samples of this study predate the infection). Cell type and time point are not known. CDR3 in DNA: TGTGCCAGCAGTACCAACACCGGGAGGGATGCACATGAGCAGTTCTTC. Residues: CASSTNTGRDAHEQFF.